The 13 T cell receptor beta chains below come from one sample, sequenced in a study of blood T cell repertoires in COVID-19. Data came from immunoSEQ multiplex PCR; TCRdb stores just in-frame clones and leaves some out. The sample consists of over 150,000 clones, 84% of them appearing once. The sequenced sample was PBMCs or T cells enriched from blood (not recorded which). Receptor source: a man aged 50 or older who had recovered from COVID-19.

V is TRBV18 and J is TRBJ2-2, with D possibly being TRBD2 (6 bases). This CDR3 is built from 15 residues. Trimming cost V 3 bases and J 4 bases, with 12 bases left between them. The germline V gene has CDR1 KGHSH and CDR2 LQKENI. The CDR3 region has the DNA TGTGCCAGCTCACCTGGGCGGGAATCCACCGGGGAGCTGTTTTTT. It translates to CASSPGRESTGELFF.

This clone was picked up a small number of times. CDR3 loop: CASSFSGGYTF. CDR3 nucleotides: TGTGCCAGCAGTTTCTCCGGGGGCTACACCTTC. This rearrangement joins TRBV12-3 or TRBV12-4 to TRBJ1-2, with D unclear. V was trimmed by 3 bases and J by 8 bases, leaving 7 bases between them. CDR3 size: 11 residues.

The chain carries TRBV9 and TRBJ2-5, with TRBD2 as a possible D gene (5 bases). Germline values: CDR1 SGDLS, CDR2 YYNGEE. The ends were cut back, 2 bases at V and 4 bases at J, with 12 bases in the middle. This CDR3 spans 14 amino acids. The CDR3 loop reads CASSVEGLGETQYF. The DNA for the CDR3 is TGTGCCAGCAGCGTCGAGGGTTTAGGAGAGACCCAGTACTTC.

This sequence joins TRBV24-1 and TRBJ1-1; 8 bases fit TRBD1. CDR3 length: 14 amino acids. From germline, CDR1 is KGHDR and CDR2 SFDVKD. With 11 bases clipped from V and 0 bases from J, the junction kept 7 bases outside the gene matches. CDR3 sequence: CAKQQGVMNTEAFF. CDR3 DNA: TGTGCCAAACAACAGGGGGTAATGAACACTGAAGCTTTCTTT.

This chain joins TRBV7-8 and TRBJ2-7; tentatively, D is TRBD2 (6 bases). The CDR3 runs to 14 residues. V was cut by 3 bases and J by 0 bases, with 9 bases left in between. Per the germline V gene, CDR1 is SGHVS and CDR2 is FQNEAQ. The CDR3 spells CASSLDGSSYEQYF. The CDR3, as DNA: TGTGCCAGCAGCTTGGACGGGAGCTCCTACGAGCAGTACTTC.

This sequence joins TRBV3-1 (or the pseudogene TRBV3-2) and TRBJ2-3; D is perhaps TRBD2 (5 bases). The V end lost 7 bases, the J end lost 4 bases, and 21 bases lay between the germline ends. Germline assignment: CDR1 LGHDT and CDR2 YNNKEL (reference sequence). The CDR3 runs to 16 residues. This chain's CDR3 is CASMDSRAAPPDTQYF. CDR3 nucleotides: TGTGCCAGCATGGATAGTCGAGCGGCCCCCCCAGATACGCAGTATTTT.

This rearrangement joins TRBV6-5 to TRBJ2-5, with 8 bases aligning to TRBD2. CDR3 size: 15 residues. V gave up 7 bases and J gave up 5 bases; unmatched junction bases: 12. Germline values: CDR1 MNHEY, CDR2 SVGAGI. The CDR3 DNA is TGTGCCAGCAAGTTGTCCGGGACTAGTTTTGAGACCCAGTACTTC. Protein product: CASKLSGTSFETQYF.

This clone was detected once. The chain joins TRBV7-6 to TRBJ2-1, with 7 positions matching TRBD1. The CDR3 covers 12 residues. Trimming cost V 0 bases and J 13 bases; bases outside gene matches: 3. Germline loops: CDR1 SGHVS, CDR2 FNYEAQ. CDR3 region: CASSLATGIQFF. The CDR3 region has the DNA TGTGCCAGCAGCTTAGCGACAGGGATTCAGTTCTTC.

The chain links TRBV19 to TRBJ1-1; 8 bases are shared with TRBD1. Trimming took 4 bases from V and 4 from J; bases not matched to a gene: 5. Germline V gives CDR1 LNHDA, CDR2 SQIVND (reference sequence). The CDR3 spans 14 residues. This CDR3 reads CASSRDRRGTEAFF. The CDR3 nucleotides read TGTGCCAGTAGTAGGGACAGGAGGGGCACTGAAGCTTTCTTT.

Notes on this clone: The sample carries other DNA sequences with the same CDR3. The chain employs TRBV18 and TRBJ1-2; 8 bases fit TRBD1. Germline V gene data show CDR1 as KGHSH and CDR2 as LQKENI. The CDR3 spans 14 residues. J was trimmed by 2 bases and V by 3 bases; bases with no gene match: 2. The CDR3 loop reads CASSPGQGNYGYTF. CDR3 DNA: TGTGCCAGCTCACCCGGACAGGGAAACTATGGCTACACCTTC. Full variable domain (rest looked up from reference TRBV18 and TRBJ1-2): NAGVMQNPRHLVRRRGQEARLRCSPMKGHSHVYWYRQLPEEGLKFMVYLQKENIIDESGMPKERFSAEFPKEGPSILRIQQVVRGDSAAYFCASSPGQGNYGYTFGSGTRLTVV.

The rearrangement uses TRBV6-5 and TRBJ1-2; 7 nucleotides align to TRBD1. There are 16 residues in the CDR3. Germline values: CDR1 MNHEY, CDR2 SVGAGI. Unmatched junction bases numbered 10, after V lost 0 bases and J lost 6 bases. This CDR3 reads CASSYSPGGRLDGYTF. DNA of the CDR3: TGTGCCAGCAGTTACTCACCAGGGGGAAGGTTAGATGGCTACACCTTC.

The V call is TRBV7-9, the J call TRBJ1-1; D gene unclear. This CDR3 spans 12 amino acids. The V end was cut by 3 bases, the J end by 5 bases, with 7 bases between. CDR1 is SEHNR, CDR2 FQNEAQ, per germline (reference sequence). CDR3 region: CASSFTRTEAFF. CDR3 in DNA: TGTGCCAGCAGCTTTACGCGAACTGAAGCTTTCTTT.

The V and J genes are TRBV4-2 and TRBJ2-1; TRBD2 agrees at 9 bases. Germline V lookup: CDR1 LGHNA, CDR2 YNFKEQ. This CDR3 is built from 17 residues. V shed 0 bases and J 6 bases; nucleotides not matched to a gene: 9. CDR3 nucleotide sequence: TGTGCCAGCAGCCAAGAGACAAGCGGGGGGTATCTCAATGAGCAGTTCTTC. Its protein product is CASSQETSGGYLNEQFF.